Below are 18 T cell receptor beta chains sequenced from a single sample in a study of T cell responses to AZD1222 COVID-19 vaccine. Assay used: immunoSEQ multiplex PCR; TCRdb lists only in-frame clones, some missing. This sample carries approximately 120,000 clones, roughly 89% of them seen once, and the ten largest clones take roughly 11%. The sequences come from peripheral blood, collected on day 0 of MenACWY control vaccination. These receptors all come from an adult in good health.

The chain recombines TRBV9 with TRBJ1-2; 7 bases fit TRBD1. Germline V gene lookup returns CDR1 SGDLS and CDR2 YYNGEE. Losses at the gene ends were 0 bases for V and 2 bases for J; bases not matched to a gene: 4. The CDR3 runs to 15 residues. DNA for the CDR3: TGTGCCAGCAGCGTAGGGGCAGGGGGGAACTATGGCTACACCTTC. Protein sequence: CASSVGAGGNYGYTF. The whole variable domain, filled in from reference TRBV9 and TRBJ1-2, reads DSGVTQTPKHLITATGQRVTLRCSPRSGDLSVYWYQQSLDQGLQFLIQYYNGEERAKGNILERFSAQQFPDLHSELNLSSLELGDSALYFCASSVGAGGNYGYTFGSGTRLTVV.

This rearrangement joins TRBV6-5 to TRBJ1-2; perhaps TRBD1 as D (5 bases). The CDR3 totals 15 residues. Germline V gives CDR1 MNHEY, CDR2 SVGAGI. The V end lost 5 bases, the J end lost 2 bases, and 15 bases lay between the germline ends. CDR3 DNA: TGTGCCAGCAGTACCGATCCGGGACCGAACTATGGCTACACCTTC. Translated: CASSTDPGPNYGYTF.

The J gene is TRBJ2-1, the V gene TRBV12-3 or TRBV12-4; D is unclear. V gave up 6 bases and J gave up 8 bases, with 5 bases separating them. The CDR3 extends over 10 amino acids. The CDR3, as DNA: TGTGCCAGCAGCTTATATGAGCAGTTCTTC. This codes for CASSLYEQFF.

This chain uses TRBV9 with TRBJ2-1, with TRBD2 matching 8 bases. There are 17 residues in the CDR3. V lost 4 bases to trimming and J lost 4 bases; unmatched junction nucleotides: 13. The V gene's germline CDR1 is SGDLS and CDR2 YYNGEE. The CDR3 bases are TGTGCCAGCAGCAGGGGGGCTAGCGGGCTACCTTACAATGAGCAGTTCTTC. Amino acids: CASSRGASGLPYNEQFF.

This clone was found a few times. The chain is built from TRBV30 and TRBJ1-1, with 7 bases matching TRBD1. The CDR3 is 14 residues long. With V trimmed by 2 bases and J by 2 bases, 5 bases remained unmatched. CDR1 is GTSNPN, CDR2 SVGIG, per germline (reference sequence). The CDR3 DNA sequence: TGTGCCTGGAGTAATCGAGGGGGCAACACTGAAGCTTTCTTT. This gives the protein CAWSNRGGNTEAFF.

In this sample, this clone turned up a few times. The chain links TRBV11-2 to TRBJ2-3, with D possibly TRBD1 on 5 matching bases. This CDR3 spans 15 amino acids. Trimming stripped 7 bases from V and 2 bases from J, with 16 bases between. CDR1 and CDR2 from the germline V gene are SGHAT and FQNNGV. In nucleotides, the CDR3 is TGTGCCAGCAAGGGGATGCGTGGGGTCACAGATACGCAGTATTTT. Translating gives CASKGMRGVTDTQYF.

The rearrangement links TRBV6-5 to TRBJ1-2; a weak D match, TRBD1 (5 bases). The CDR3 extends over 15 amino acids. V was shortened by 8 bases and J by 8 bases, with 24 bases between the two germline ends. Germline CDR1 MNHEY, CDR2 SVGAGI. CDR3 amino acids: CASRFSFGDGRGYTF. Written as DNA, the CDR3 is TGTGCCAGCCGCTTCTCCTTCGGGGACGGCCGGGGCTACACCTTC.

This sequence joins TRBV28 and TRBJ2-7, with TRBD2 identical over 13 bases. Trimming at V came to 5 bases and at J to 0 bases, leaving 7 bases not matched to a gene. Germline values: CDR1 MDHEN, CDR2 SYDVKM. This CDR3 contains 17 residues. Written as DNA, the CDR3 is TGTGCCAGCAGTATCCGGGGACTAGCGGGATCCTCCTACGAGCAGTACTTC. Its translation is CASSIRGLAGSSYEQYF. Combining the CDR3 with reference TRBV28 and TRBJ2-7 gives the whole variable domain DVKVTQSSRYLVKRTGEKVFLECVQDMDHENMFWYRQDPGLGLRLIYFSYDVKMKEKGDIPEGYSVSREKKERFSLILESASTNQTSMYLCASSIRGLAGSSYEQYFGPGTRLTVT.

The gene calls are TRBV4-1 and TRBJ1-5, with TRBD1 as a possible D gene (5 bases). The germline CDR1 and CDR2 sequences are MGHRA and YSYEKL. The V end lost 0 bases, the J end lost 0 bases, and 9 bases lay between the germline ends. The CDR3 length is 16 residues. CDR3 in DNA: TGCGCCAGCAGCCAAGACCCCCAGGGTAGCAATCAGCCCCAGCATTTT. Amino acids: CASSQDPQGSNQPQHF.

The chain recombines TRBV5-1 with TRBJ2-7; D call uncertain. Germline CDR1 is SGHRS and CDR2 is YFSETQ. V shed 2 bases and J shed 0 bases, with 9 bases lying between them. The CDR3 loop spans 14 amino acids. CDR3 in amino acids: CASSFTANSYEQYF. The CDR3 bases are TGCGCCAGCAGCTTTACCGCAAACTCCTACGAGCAGTACTTC.

J is TRBJ1-4 and V is TRBV5-1; 11 nucleotides align to TRBD1. V trimming: 3 bases; J trimming: 7 bases; junction bases outside the gene matches: 2. This CDR3 has 14 residues. Germline V CDR1 and CDR2: SGHRS, YFSETQ. The CDR3 DNA sequence: TGCGCCAGCAGCTCGGGACAGGGGGTTGAAAAACTGTTTTTT. Its protein product is CASSSGQGVEKLFF.

The chain links TRBV30 to TRBJ1-2, with D maybe TRBD1 (6 bases). The CDR3 has 12 amino acids. Germline CDR1 and CDR2: GTSNPN and SVGIG (reference sequence). V was shortened by 4 bases and J by 7 bases, with 13 bases between the two germline ends. In nucleotides, the CDR3 is TGTGCCTGGACTCAGGGGCTGGGTGGCTACACCTTC. Protein sequence: CAWTQGLGGYTF.

Only a few counts were recorded for this clone. The rearrangement uses TRBV5-4 and TRBJ1-2, with D perhaps matching TRBD1 (5 bases). The CDR3 has 16 residues. Trimming stripped 0 bases from V and 7 bases from J, with 19 bases between. Germline V gene sequence: CDR1 SGHNT, CDR2 YYREEE (reference sequence). Written as DNA, the CDR3 is TGTGCCAGCAGCTTGGCTGGGCAGCGGGGGATTTCTGGCTACACCTTC. Amino acids: CASSLAGQRGISGYTF.

The chain combines TRBV4-1 with TRBJ2-1; 9 bases are shared with TRBD1. J was trimmed by 8 bases and V by 6 bases; bases with no gene match: 17. This CDR3 is 17 amino acids long. Germline CDR1 reads MGHRA; CDR2 reads YSYEKL. The CDR3 loop is CASSRSLTGGAGDEQFF. The CDR3 DNA follows: TGCGCCAGCAGTCGAAGTTTAACAGGGGGCGCCGGGGATGAGCAGTTCTTC.

The chain employs TRBV27 and TRBJ1-5; possibly TRBD1 for D (5 bases). In germline, CDR1 is MNHEY, CDR2 SMNVEV (reference sequence). The CDR3 runs to 16 residues. V dropped 0 bases and J dropped 0 bases, with 9 bases sitting between them. The DNA for the CDR3 is TGTGCCAGCAGTTTATCGGGGGTGTATAGCAATCAGCCCCAGCATTTT. Its translation: CASSLSGVYSNQPQHF.

This chain connects TRBV19 to TRBJ1-1; D is unresolved. V gave up 0 bases and J gave up 1 base, with 15 bases separating them. Germline lookup yields CDR1 LNHDA and CDR2 SQIVND (reference sequence). The CDR3 has 17 amino acids. The CDR3 DNA sequence: TGTGCCAGTAGTATAGAGGGTGTACGAGTGCGGAACACTGAAGCTTTCTTT. This translates into CASSIEGVRVRNTEAFF. The entire variable domain, with the rest obtained from reference TRBV19 and TRBJ1-1, is as follows: DGGITQSPKYLFRKEGQNVTLSCEQNLNHDAMYWYRQDPGQGLRLIYYSQIVNDFQKGDIAEGYSVSREKKESFPLTVTSAQKNPTAFYLCASSIEGVRVRNTEAFFGQGTRLTVV.

The chain joins TRBV5-1 to TRBJ2-1; TRBD2 aligns across 12 bases. From germline, CDR1 is SGHRS and CDR2 YFSETQ. V dropped 3 bases and J dropped 0; count of bases not matched to a gene: 4. The CDR3 length is 17 residues. CDR3 sequence (DNA): TGCGCCAGCAGCTCTGGACTAGCGGGGAGCTCCTACAATGAGCAGTTCTTC. This encodes CASSSGLAGSSYNEQFF.

The genes are TRBV5-4 and TRBJ2-1; D unclear. The CDR3 covers 12 residues. With 1 base removed from V and 7 bases from J, the gap between germline ends came to 6 bases. CDR1 and CDR2 from the germline V gene are SGHNT and YYREEE (reference sequence). The CDR3 DNA reads TGTGCCAGCAGCTTGCTGGGTAATGAGCAGTTCTTC. Protein sequence: CASSLLGNEQFF.